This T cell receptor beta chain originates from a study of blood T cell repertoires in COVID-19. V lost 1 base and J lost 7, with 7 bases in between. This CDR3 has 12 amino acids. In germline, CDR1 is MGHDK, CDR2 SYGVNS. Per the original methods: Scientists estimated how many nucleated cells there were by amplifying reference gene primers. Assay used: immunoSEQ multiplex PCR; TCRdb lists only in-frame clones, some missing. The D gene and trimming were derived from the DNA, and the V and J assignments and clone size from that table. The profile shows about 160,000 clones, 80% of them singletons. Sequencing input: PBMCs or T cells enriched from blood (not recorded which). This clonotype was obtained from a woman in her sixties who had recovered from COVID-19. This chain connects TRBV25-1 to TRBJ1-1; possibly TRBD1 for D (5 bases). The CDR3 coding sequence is TGTGCCAGCAGTGAATTAGGGGTTGAAGCTTTCTTT. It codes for CASSELGVEAFF.